This is a list of T cell receptor beta chains from one sample in a study of neurological immune-mediated disorders. Each CDR3 protein gets one entry after TCRdb re-called the 5' RACE reads with MiXCR. In the table there are approximately 21,000 distinct CDR3 sequences, approximately 6.2% of which are singletons. The sequencing sample was made of CD8+ T cells from blood. The receptors shown here come from a man between 18 and 29 years old in good health. Both conserved end residues are part of each CDR3. D genes are given only for firm matches. Clone size is shown for a subset of rows, as once, few, many or a class of expanded clone.

>TRBJ2-1|NA|TRBV7-2|many
CASSGDYSSYNEQFF
TGTGCCAGCAGCGGCGACTATAGCTCCTACAATGAGCAGTTCTTC
>TRBJ2-7|TRBD2|TRBV10-3|many
CAISELRGDYEQYF
TGTGCCATCAGTGAGTTGCGGGGGGATTACGAGCAGTACTTC
>TRBJ2-5|NA|TRBV27|many
CASSFEGAETQYF
TGTGCCAGCAGTTTTGAGGGCGCAGAGACCCAGTACTTC
>TRBJ2-5|NA|TRBV25-1|many
CASSGANKETQYF
TGTGCCAGCAGTGGGGCGAACAAAGAGACCCAGTACTTC
>TRBJ2-7|TRBD1|TRBV7-9|many
CASSQTGGQGAYEQYF
TGTGCCAGCAGCCAGACCGGTGGACAGGGGGCCTACGAGCAGTACTTC
>TRBJ2-7|TRBD1|TRBV7-8|many
CASSPRGSYEQYF
TGTGCCAGCAGCCCCAGGGGGTCCTACGAGCAGTACTTC
>TRBJ1-5|TRBD1|TRBV6-2/TRBV6-3|many
CASSKTGLNQPQHF
TGTGCCAGCAGCAAGACAGGGTTGAATCAGCCCCAGCATTTT
>TRBJ2-3|NA|TRBV20-1|many
CSARDPLGSMADTQYF
TGCAGTGCTAGAGACCCACTAGGGAGCATGGCAGATACGCAGTATTTT
>TRBJ1-1|NA|TRBV19|many
CASRPVGGSGTEAFF
TGTGCCAGTAGACCCGTCGGGGGCTCGGGTACTGAAGCTTTCTTT
>TRBJ1-1|NA|TRBV29-1|many
CSVEDGLSTEAFF
TGCAGCGTTGAAGATGGGCTGAGCACTGAAGCTTTCTTT
>TRBJ2-2|TRBD2|TRBV29-1|many
CSVVAGSNTGELFF
TGCAGCGTAGTAGCGGGTTCGAACACCGGGGAGCTGTTTTTT
>TRBJ2-5|NA|TRBV7-3|NA
CASSPVGGIDETQYF
TGTGCCAGCAGCCCGGTAGGGGGTATTGACGAGACCCAGTACTTC
>TRBJ1-2|TRBD1|TRBV4-3|many
CASSHHRGPRYGYTF
TGCGCCAGCAGCCACCACAGGGGGCCCCGATATGGCTACACCTTC
>TRBJ2-7|TRBD2|TRBV20-1|many
CSARELAGRSYEQYF
TGCAGTGCTAGAGAATTAGCGGGGAGATCCTACGAGCAGTACTTC
>TRBJ1-1|NA|TRBV29-1|many
CSVGANTEAFF
TGCAGCGTTGGTGCGAACACTGAAGCTTTCTTT
>TRBJ2-6|NA|TRBV4-3|many
CASSQGGSGSGANVLTF
TGCGCCAGCAGCCAAGGGGGAAGTGGGTCTGGGGCCAACGTCCTGACTTTC
>TRBJ1-1|NA|TRBV20-1|many
CSASDFSMNTEAFF
TGCAGTGCTAGCGACTTTTCCATGAACACTGAAGCTTTCTTT
>TRBJ2-5|NA|TRBV2|few
CASREDVGFDETQYF
TGTGCCAGCAGAGAGGACGTGGGTTTTGATGAGACCCAGTACTTC
>TRBJ1-5|NA|TRBV5-5|many
CASSFGQGNQPQHF
TGTGCCAGCAGCTTTGGGCAGGGCAATCAGCCCCAGCATTTT
>TRBJ2-7|NA|TRBV12-3/TRBV12-4|many
CASVKGTEQYF
TGTGCCAGCGTGAAGGGGACCGAGCAGTACTTC
>TRBJ2-2|NA|TRBV5-1|many
CASGDGTGELFF
TGCGCCAGCGGCGACGGGACCGGGGAGCTGTTTTTT
>TRBJ2-7|TRBD1|TRBV29-1|many
CSVLGQGGEQYF
TGCAGCGTCTTGGGACAGGGCGGTGAGCAGTACTTC